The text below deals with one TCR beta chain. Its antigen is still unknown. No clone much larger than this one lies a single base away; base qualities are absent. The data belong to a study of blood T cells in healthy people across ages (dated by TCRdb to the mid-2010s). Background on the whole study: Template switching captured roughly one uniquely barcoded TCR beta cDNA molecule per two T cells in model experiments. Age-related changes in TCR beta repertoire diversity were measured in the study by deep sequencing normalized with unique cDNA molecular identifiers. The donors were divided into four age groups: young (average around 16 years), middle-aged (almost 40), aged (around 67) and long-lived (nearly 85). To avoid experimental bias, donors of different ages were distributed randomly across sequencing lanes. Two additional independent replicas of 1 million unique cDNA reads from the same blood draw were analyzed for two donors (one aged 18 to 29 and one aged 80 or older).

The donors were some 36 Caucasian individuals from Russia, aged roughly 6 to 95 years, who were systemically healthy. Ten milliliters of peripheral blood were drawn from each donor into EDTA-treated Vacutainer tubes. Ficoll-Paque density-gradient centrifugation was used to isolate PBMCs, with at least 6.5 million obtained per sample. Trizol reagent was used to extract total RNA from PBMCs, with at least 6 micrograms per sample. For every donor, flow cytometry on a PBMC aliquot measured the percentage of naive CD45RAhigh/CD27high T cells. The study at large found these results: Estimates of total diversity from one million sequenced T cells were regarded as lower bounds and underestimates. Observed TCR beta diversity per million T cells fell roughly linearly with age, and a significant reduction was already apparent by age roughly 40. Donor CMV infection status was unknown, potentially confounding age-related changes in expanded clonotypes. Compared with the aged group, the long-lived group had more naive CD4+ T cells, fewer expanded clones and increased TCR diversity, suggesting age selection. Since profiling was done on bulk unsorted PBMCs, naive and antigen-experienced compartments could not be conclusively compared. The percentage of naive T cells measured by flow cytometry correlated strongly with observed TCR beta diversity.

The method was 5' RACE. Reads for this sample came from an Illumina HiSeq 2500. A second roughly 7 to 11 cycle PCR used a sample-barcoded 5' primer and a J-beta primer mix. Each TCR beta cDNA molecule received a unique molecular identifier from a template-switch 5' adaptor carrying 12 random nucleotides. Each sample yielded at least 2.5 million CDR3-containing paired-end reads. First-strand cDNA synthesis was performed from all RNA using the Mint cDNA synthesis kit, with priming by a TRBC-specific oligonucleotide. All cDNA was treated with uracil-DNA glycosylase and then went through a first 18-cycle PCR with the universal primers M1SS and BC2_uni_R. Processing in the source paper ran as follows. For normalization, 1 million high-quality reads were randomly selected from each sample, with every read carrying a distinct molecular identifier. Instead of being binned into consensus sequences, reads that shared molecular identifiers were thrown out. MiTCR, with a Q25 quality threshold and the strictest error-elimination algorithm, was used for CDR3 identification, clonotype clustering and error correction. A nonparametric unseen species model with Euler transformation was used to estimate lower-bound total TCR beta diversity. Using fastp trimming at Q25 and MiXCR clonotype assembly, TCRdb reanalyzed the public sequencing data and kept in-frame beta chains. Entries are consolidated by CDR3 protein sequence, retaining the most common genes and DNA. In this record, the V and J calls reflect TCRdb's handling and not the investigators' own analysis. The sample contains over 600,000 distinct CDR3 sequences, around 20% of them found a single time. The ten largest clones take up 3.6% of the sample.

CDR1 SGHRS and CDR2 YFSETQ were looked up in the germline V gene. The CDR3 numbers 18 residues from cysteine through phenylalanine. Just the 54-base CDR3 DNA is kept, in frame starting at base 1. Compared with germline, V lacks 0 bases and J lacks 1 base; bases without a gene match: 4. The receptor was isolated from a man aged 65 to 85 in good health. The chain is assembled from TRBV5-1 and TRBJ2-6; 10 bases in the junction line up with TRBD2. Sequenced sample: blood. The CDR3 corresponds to CASSLVASGSSGANVLTF. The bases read TGCGCCAGCAGCTTGGTTGCTAGCGGGAGTTCTGGGGCCAACGTCCTGACTTTC. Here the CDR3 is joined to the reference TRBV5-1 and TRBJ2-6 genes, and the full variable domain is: KAGVTQTPRYLIKTRGQQVTLSCSPISGHRSVSWYQQTPGQGLQFLFEYFSETQRNKGNFPGRFSGRQFSNSRSEMNVSTLELGDSALYLCASSLVASGSSGANVLTFGAGSRLTVL.